What follows are 23 T cell receptor beta chains derived from one specimen sequenced in a study of T cell responses to AZD1222 COVID-19 vaccine. The protocol was immunoSEQ multiplex PCR, while the TCRdb copy is restricted to in-frame clones and leaves out a portion. The table shows around 140,000 clones, with roughly 93% occurring only once. Specimen: peripheral blood, collected on day 0 of MenACWY control vaccination. These receptors were obtained from an adult in good health.

V is TRBV6-5 and J is TRBJ1-2; 9 bases agree with TRBD1. This CDR3 region has 16 residues. CDR1 is MNHEY, CDR2 SVGAGI, per germline. V shed 2 bases and J 6 bases; nucleotides not matched to a gene: 10. In nucleotides, the CDR3 is TGTGCCAGCAGTTACCTACCCTGGACAGGGGCGGATGGCTACACCTTC. Translated: CASSYLPWTGADGYTF.

V gene TRBV7-9 combines with J gene TRBJ1-4; TRBD1 is a possible D gene (5 bases). The CDR3 sequence is 15 residues long. Germline V gene data show CDR1 as SEHNR and CDR2 as FQNEAQ (reference sequence). The ends were cut back, 5 bases at V and 1 base at J, with 11 bases in the middle. The CDR3 loop reads CASSPNDRTNEKLFF. As DNA, the CDR3 is TGTGCCAGCAGCCCCAATGACAGAACTAATGAAAAACTGTTTTTT. The variable domain in full, completed from reference TRBV7-9 and TRBJ1-4, reads DTGVSQNPRHKITKRGQNVTFRCDPISEHNRLYWYRQTLGQGPEFLTYFQNEAQLEKSRLLSDRFSAERPKGSFSTLEIQRTEQGDSAMYLCASSPNDRTNEKLFFGSGTQLSVL.

This chain connects TRBV24-1 to TRBJ2-5; maybe TRBD2 (5 bases). V shed 3 bases and J shed 5 bases, with 15 bases lying between them. This CDR3 contains 15 residues. Per the germline V gene, CDR1 is KGHDR and CDR2 is SFDVKD. CDR3 DNA sequence: TGTGCCACCAGTGATCCCCTTGAGGGCAGCGAGACCCAGTACTTC. It translates to CATSDPLEGSETQYF.

The chain is built from TRBV2 and TRBJ2-1, with 13 bases lining up with TRBD2. This CDR3 comprises 15 residues. With 3 bases clipped from V and 6 bases from J, the junction kept 2 bases outside the gene matches. CDR1 SNHLY and CDR2 FYNNEI come from the germline V gene. CDR3: CASSDGLAGANEQFF. In nucleotides, the CDR3 is TGTGCCAGCAGTGACGGACTAGCGGGAGCCAATGAGCAGTTCTTC. The whole variable domain, filled in from reference TRBV2 and TRBJ2-1, reads EPEVTQTPSHQVTQMGQEVILRCVPISNHLYFYWYRQILGQKVEFLVSFYNNEISEKSEIFDDQFSVERPDGSNFTLKIRSTKLEDSAMYFCASSDGLAGANEQFFGPGTRLTVL.

This chain uses TRBV6-5 with TRBJ1-4; D not resolved. The CDR3 extends over 14 amino acids. CDR1 MNHEY and CDR2 SVGAGI come from the germline V gene. Deletions cut 8 bases from V and 0 bases from J, with 10 bases between. The CDR3 sequence: CASGPAATNEKLFF. The DNA of the CDR3 is TGTGCCAGCGGACCAGCTGCAACTAATGAAAAACTGTTTTTT.

The chain links TRBV11-2 to TRBJ2-7, with 8 bases matching TRBD2. CDR3 length: 13 amino acids. V lost 5 bases to trimming and J lost 6 bases; unmatched junction nucleotides: 6. CDR1 SGHAT and CDR2 FQNNGV come from the germline V gene. This CDR3 reads CASSLGLAGEQYF. The CDR3 DNA sequence: TGTGCCAGCAGCCTCGGACTAGCTGGCGAGCAGTACTTC.

The rearrangement joins TRBV19 to TRBJ1-2; maybe TRBD1 (5 bases). Trimming took 4 bases from V and 3 from J, leaving 18 bases between them. Germline V gene data show CDR1 as LNHDA and CDR2 as SQIVND (reference sequence). This CDR3 region has 16 residues. The CDR3 here is CASSRTLSGHYYGYTF. CDR3 sequence (DNA): TGTGCCAGTAGTAGAACCCTTTCAGGGCACTACTATGGCTACACCTTC.

The V and J genes are TRBV4-3 and TRBJ1-1, with unresolved D. Germline CDR1 reads LGHNA; CDR2 reads YSLEER. V lost 0 bases, J lost 3 bases, and 17 bases lay in between. This CDR3 has 17 amino acids. CDR3: CASSQDTRHNGDTEAFF. The CDR3 nucleotides read TGCGCCAGCAGCCAAGATACCAGGCATAACGGAGACACTGAAGCTTTCTTT.

This clone was observed a single time. The rearrangement joins TRBV2 to TRBJ1-2, with a weak D call TRBD1 (5 bases). CDR1 is SNHLY and CDR2 is FYNNEI in the germline V gene. Trimming pared 3 bases from V and 3 bases from J, leaving 8 bases between. The CDR3 length is 13 residues. The CDR3 reads CASSDGGDYGYTF. In DNA form, the CDR3 reads TGTGCCAGCAGTGACGGGGGTGACTATGGCTACACCTTC.

Written as DNA, the CDR3 is TGTGCCAGCAGCTACACCACCGGGACAGGGACTGAAGCTTTCTTT. Residues: CASSYTTGTGTEAFF. This chain connects TRBV7-2 to TRBJ1-1; 9 positions match TRBD1. The CDR3 sequence is 15 residues long. The trim removed 4 bases at V and 5 bases at J, leaving 8 bases unmatched. Germline V CDR1 and CDR2: SGHTA, FQGNSA.

The V call is TRBV5-1, the J call TRBJ2-1; TRBD2 agrees at 9 bases. V trimming: 4 bases; J trimming: 0 bases; junction bases outside the gene matches: 14. Germline CDR1 reads SGHRS; CDR2 reads YFSETQ. The CDR3 is made up of 19 amino acids. The CDR3 sequence: CASSLDVRLAVSSYNEQFF. The CDR3 DNA follows: TGCGCCAGCAGCCTGGACGTTCGACTAGCGGTCAGCTCCTACAATGAGCAGTTCTTC.

The chain is built from TRBV7-9 and TRBJ1-2, with a possible D match to TRBD1 (6 bases). Germline assignment: CDR1 SEHNR and CDR2 FQNEAQ (reference sequence). The CDR3 has 12 amino acids. V was pared by 2 bases and J by 9 bases, with 10 bases between. The CDR3 reads CASSLSGESYTF. The CDR3 DNA reads as TGTGCCAGCAGCTTATCAGGGGAGAGCTACACCTTC. The full variable domain, in which reference TRBV7-9 and TRBJ1-2 provide the parts outside the CDR3, is DTGVSQNPRHKITKRGQNVTFRCDPISEHNRLYWYRQTLGQGPEFLTYFQNEAQLEKSRLLSDRFSAERPKGSFSTLEIQRTEQGDSAMYLCASSLSGESYTFGSGTRLTVV.

This chain connects TRBV5-4 to TRBJ1-3; D unclear. V lost 0 bases and J lost 4, with 11 bases in between. The CDR3 has 15 amino acids. Germline lookup yields CDR1 SGHNT and CDR2 YYREEE (reference sequence). The chain's CDR3 is CASSLAGGEGNTIYF. The CDR3 nucleotides read TGTGCCAGCAGCTTGGCCGGCGGGGAAGGAAACACCATATATTTT. The variable domain in full, completed from reference TRBV5-4 and TRBJ1-3, reads ETGVTQSPTHLIKTRGQQVTLRCSSQSGHNTVSWYQQALGQGPQFIFQYYREEENGRGNFPPRFSGLQFPNYSSELNVNALELDDSALYLCASSLAGGEGNTIYFGEGSWLTVV.

The chain employs TRBV3-1 (or the pseudogene TRBV3-2) and TRBJ2-3; weak D call: TRBD1 (6 bases). Germline-derived CDR1 and CDR2 are LGHDT and YNNKEL (reference sequence). CDR3 length: 13 residues. Trimming removed 2 bases from V and 3 bases from J, with 6 bases in between. CDR3 residues: CASSQRGTDTQYF. The CDR3 region has the DNA TGTGCCAGCAGCCAAAGGGGGACAGATACGCAGTATTTT.

This clone came up once. The chain is built from TRBV29-1 and TRBJ1-1, with unresolved D. The germline gives CDR1 SQVTM, CDR2 ANQGSEA. Trimming removed 1 base from V and 0 bases from J, with 6 bases in between. This CDR3 region has 13 residues. This CDR3 reads CSVEGNMNTEAFF. DNA of the CDR3: TGCAGCGTTGAAGGTAACATGAACACTGAAGCTTTCTTT.

The genes are TRBV5-6 and TRBJ2-1; 8 bases align to TRBD1. The trim removed 4 bases at V and 9 bases at J, leaving 9 bases unmatched. The germline V gene encodes CDR1 SGHDT and CDR2 YYEEEE. This CDR3 has 14 amino acids. CDR3 protein: CASSNWDRSVEQFF. The CDR3 bases are TGTGCCAGCAGCAACTGGGACAGGTCGGTTGAGCAGTTCTTC.

The chain links TRBV6-5 to TRBJ2-7; D may be TRBD1 (5 bases). Germline V gives CDR1 MNHEY, CDR2 SVGAGI. The CDR3 covers 15 residues. V lost 6 bases and J lost 2, with 17 bases in between. This CDR3 reads CASSTYQGITYEQYF. In nucleotides, the CDR3 is TGTGCCAGCAGCACCTACCAGGGAATCACCTACGAGCAGTACTTC.

CDR3 nucleotide sequence: TGTGCCAGCAGTGAAGCCGGGGCTGACTATGGCTACACCTTC. Translation gives CASSEAGADYGYTF. The rearrangement links TRBV6-1 to TRBJ1-2, with D possibly being TRBD1 (5 bases). The CDR3 spans 14 residues. CDR1 is MNHNS, CDR2 SASEGT, per germline. Trimming stripped 0 bases from V and 3 bases from J, with 8 bases between.

The chain is built from TRBV5-1 and TRBJ2-1; TRBD2 aligns across 16 bases. This CDR3 contains 18 residues. From germline, CDR1 is SGHRS and CDR2 YFSETQ. After removal of 3 bases from V and 7 bases from J, the junction contained 10 bases not matched to a gene. The CDR3 coding sequence is TGCGCCAGCAGCTGGGCCGGGACTAGCGGGAGGGCCCGGAATGAGCAGTTCTTC. Its protein product is CASSWAGTSGRARNEQFF.

The chain links TRBV15 to TRBJ2-1, with 8 bases that match TRBD2. V dropped 4 bases and J dropped 10; count of bases not matched to a gene: 18. The CDR3 runs 17 residues. Germline V gene data show CDR1 as LNHNV and CDR2 as YYDKDF (reference sequence). The CDR3 loop reads CATSTSGWAGGGLEQFF. The DNA of the CDR3 is TGTGCCACCAGCACCAGTGGATGGGCGGGGGGAGGATTGGAGCAGTTCTTC.

The rearrangement links TRBV27 to TRBJ1-5; a weak D match, TRBD1 (6 bases). There are 15 residues in the CDR3. Germline CDR1 and CDR2: MNHEY and SMNVEV (reference sequence). V was cut by 5 bases and J by 7 bases, with 18 bases left in between. The CDR3 reads CASSPFGGGVQPQHF. The CDR3, as DNA: TGTGCCAGCAGTCCGTTCGGGGGGGGCGTACAGCCCCAGCATTTT.

The V and J genes are TRBV6-5 and TRBJ1-3; no clear D gene. CDR3 length: 15 amino acids. Between the trimmed V and J ends, which lost 2 bases and 6 bases, there was a span of 14 bases. CDR1 is MNHEY, CDR2 SVGAGI, per germline. The CDR3 nucleotides read TGTGCCAGCAGTTACGGCGCTTCTGAGACAAACACCATATATTTT. As protein: CASSYGASETNTIYF.

This clone was seen more than once but under ten times. This chain connects TRBV12-3 or TRBV12-4 to TRBJ1-2; D is undetermined. This CDR3 comprises 13 residues. V lost 2 bases and J 2 bases, leaving 6 bases between the germline ends. The CDR3 is CASSLPGNYGYTF. DNA for the CDR3: TGTGCCAGCAGTTTACCGGGGAACTATGGCTACACCTTC.